Below are 22 T cell receptor beta chains sequenced from a single sample in a study of glioma-infiltrating T cells. Using RNA template, CDR3s of TCR alpha and beta were amplified with iRepertoire arm-PCR. TCRdb ran MiXCR on the multiplex PCR reads and lists one entry per CDR3 protein. Altogether 90,000 or so distinct CDR3 sequences are present, 35% to 50% being singletons, with the ten largest covering more than 30%. Sequencing input: glioma tissue, nonneoplastic brain tissue, or PBMCs (not recorded which). The receptors stem from a human donor with low-grade glioma or glioblastoma, undergoing nonglioma brain surgery, or in good health (not recorded which).

Many counts were recorded for this clonotype. The rearrangement uses TRBV25-1 and TRBJ2-1; 7 bases map to TRBD2. The ends lost 1 base at V and 4 bases at J; junction bases unmatched: 10. The germline V gene has CDR1 MGHDK and CDR2 SYGVNS. The CDR3 sequence is 17 residues long. The CDR3 coding sequence is TGTGCCAGCAGTGAATTGGGCGGGAGCCGGGTTTACAATGAGCAGTTCTTC. Protein product: CASSELGGSRVYNEQFF.

This clonotype was found many times. V and J are TRBV20-1 and TRBJ1-5, with D perhaps TRBD1 (6 bases). In germline, CDR1 is DFQATT, CDR2 SNEGSKA (reference sequence). Trimming removed 2 bases at V and 7 bases at J, with 18 bases between. The CDR3 is 15 amino acids. CDR3 DNA: TGCAGTGCTAGAAACCGGGACACGGCCGGGCAGCCCCAGCATTTT. It yields the protein CSARNRDTAGQPQHF.

This clonotype was counted ten times or more. The chain has TRBV6-6 and TRBJ2-1; 7 nucleotides agree with TRBD1. Germline loops: CDR1 MNHNY, CDR2 SVGAGI (reference sequence). V was clipped by 0 bases and J by 5 bases; unmatched bases: 7. The CDR3 is 16 residues long. CDR3 amino acids: CASSYSTGWVNNEQFF. The CDR3, as DNA: TGTGCCAGCAGTTACTCGACAGGGTGGGTAAACAATGAGCAGTTCTTC.

Many counts were recorded for this clonotype. The V and J genes are TRBV9 and TRBJ2-1; D gene uncertain. The CDR3 runs to 12 residues. Deletions cut 4 bases from V and 7 bases from J, with 9 bases between. The germline V gene has CDR1 SGDLS and CDR2 YYNGEE. The CDR3 sequence: CASSSDRNEQFF. The CDR3 DNA sequence: TGTGCCAGCAGCTCAGATAGAAATGAGCAGTTCTTC.

In regard to this clonotype: The conserved closing phenylalanine or tryptophan is absent in this CDR3, likely reflecting a read error. It is unclear where the CDR3 begins or ends on the DNA, so no DNA is shown, and the CDR3 is as TCRdb lists it. CDR3 region: CATSREDSIYGYAL. The V and J genes are TRBV15 and TRBJ1-2; TRBD1 was called by the table and not checked on the DNA. The CDR3 adds up to 14 amino acids, both ends counted. The germline CDR1 and CDR2 sequences are LNHNV and YYDKDF (reference sequence).

In its sample, this clonotype was seen many times. At one boundary the junction diverges from the germline segment, which might be a read error. The chain employs TRBV3-1 and TRBJ2-3; D call uncertain. CDR3 length equals 13 residues. Germline V gene data show CDR1 as LGHDT and CDR2 as YNNKEL (reference sequence). The CDR3 DNA is TGTACCAGCAGCCAAAATGGGGAAGATACGCAGTATTTT. As protein: CTSSQNGEDTQYF.

This clonotype has ten or more counts. V usage is TRBV29-1 and J usage is TRBJ1-1; no clear D. CDR1 is SQVTM, CDR2 ANQGSEA, per germline. V was trimmed by 4 bases and J by 0 bases, leaving 6 bases between them. The CDR3 totals 12 residues. The CDR3 DNA sequence: TGCAGCGTTGTCCGGATGAACACTGAAGCTTTCTTT. Its protein is CSVVRMNTEAFF.

In the case of this clonotype: Being one base from a much bigger clone, this may be a read error. The chain couples TRBV19 to TRBJ2-6, with D possibly being TRBD2 (5 bases). The CDR3 runs to 15 residues. Trimming removed 6 bases at V and 0 bases at J, with 9 bases between. Germline CDR1 and CDR2: LNHDA and SQIVND (reference sequence). For the CDR3, the DNA is TGTGCCAGTAGGATCAGCGGCTCTGGGGCCAACGTCCTGACTTTC. The encoded protein is CASRISGSGANVLTF.

In this sample, this clonotype turned up many times. The chain couples TRBV11-2 to TRBJ1-5; D not resolved. The CDR3 runs to 13 residues. The germline CDR1 and CDR2 sequences are SGHAT and FQNNGV. V was trimmed by 5 bases and J by 3 bases, leaving 8 bases between them. The CDR3 protein is CASSRDFNQPQHF. In nucleotides, the CDR3 is TGTGCCAGCAGCCGGGATTTCAATCAGCCCCAGCATTTT.

This clonotype was observed a handful of times. The rearrangement joins TRBV5-4 to TRBJ1-2; 9 nucleotides agree with TRBD1. Germline CDR1 and CDR2: SGHNT and YYREEE (reference sequence). Trimming removed 3 bases from V and 5 bases from J; junction bases left unmatched: 5. This CDR3 region has 14 residues. CDR3 sequence (DNA): TGTGCCAGCAGCTCGACAGGGGGTAGATATGGCTACACCTTC. As protein: CASSSTGGRYGYTF.

On this clonotype: This may stem from a read error, because a much larger clone lies one nucleotide away. V is TRBV5-1 and J is TRBJ1-5; no reliable D call. CDR1 SGHRS and CDR2 YFSETQ come from the germline V gene. This CDR3 is built from 13 residues. V was pared by 7 bases and J by 3 bases, with 11 bases between. The CDR3 loop is CASPEGFNQPQHF. CDR3 nucleotide sequence: TGCGCCAGCCCGGAAGGGTTCAATCAGCCCCAGCATTTT. The full variable domain, with the rest looked up from reference TRBV5-1 and TRBJ1-5, is KAGVTQTPRYLIKTRGQQVTLSCSPISGHRSVSWYQQTPGQGLQFLFEYFSETQRNKGNFPGRFSGRQFSNSRSEMNVSTLELGDSALYLCASPEGFNQPQHFGDGTRLSIL.

V is TRBV9 and J is TRBJ1-3, with D unclear. The CDR3 has 15 amino acids. Looked up from germline, CDR1 is SGDLS and CDR2 is YYNGEE. Trimming pared 3 bases from V and 3 bases from J, leaving 13 bases between. The CDR3 loop is CASSGETGIGNTIYF. CDR3 bases: TGTGCCAGCAGCGGAGAGACTGGGATTGGAAACACCATATATTTT. The variable domain in full, completed from reference TRBV9 and TRBJ1-3, reads DSGVTQTPKHLITATGQRVTLRCSPRSGDLSVYWYQQSLDQGLQFLIQYYNGEERAKGNILERFSAQQFPDLHSELNLSSLELGDSALYFCASSGETGIGNTIYFGEGSWLTVV.

This clonotype was recorded many times. The chain recombines TRBV3-1 with TRBJ2-5; 11 bases fit TRBD2. The CDR3 length is 17 residues. In germline, CDR1 is LGHDT, CDR2 YNNKEL (reference sequence). V shed 0 bases and J 5 bases; nucleotides not matched to a gene: 8. CDR3 amino acids: CASSQDLLAGGRETQYF. The CDR3, as DNA: TGTGCCAGCAGCCAAGATCTCCTAGCGGGGGGCCGGGAGACCCAGTACTTC.

This chain links TRBV7-2 with TRBJ2-1, with 14 bases aligning to TRBD2. This CDR3 region has 16 residues. V shed 5 bases, J shed 7 bases, and the junction held 7 bases outside the gene matches. Germline CDR1 is SGHTA and CDR2 is FQGNSA. CDR3 coding DNA: TGTGCCAGCAGCCCTTGGACTAGCGGGGGGAAGAATGAGCAGTTCTTC. Translated, it gives CASSPWTSGGKNEQFF.

This clonotype was recorded many times. The gene calls are TRBV9 and TRBJ1-1; TRBD1 might be the D (6 bases). The V gene's germline CDR1 is SGDLS and CDR2 YYNGEE. The CDR3 loop spans 15 amino acids. V shed 0 bases and J shed 2 bases, with 11 bases lying between them. CDR3 nucleotide sequence: TGTGCCAGCAGCGTAGCACCGGGGGCAAACACTGAAGCTTTCTTT. Its translation is CASSVAPGANTEAFF.

This clonotype showed up many times. This chain uses TRBV3-1 with TRBJ2-7; D gene uncertain. The ends were cut back, 0 bases at V and 2 bases at J, with 5 bases in the middle. The CDR3 is made up of 13 amino acids. Germline V gene data show CDR1 as LGHDT and CDR2 as YNNKEL (reference sequence). CDR3 coding DNA: TGTGCCAGCAGCCAAGATTCCCCCTACGAGCAGTACTTC. Protein: CASSQDSPYEQYF.

This clonotype was found many times. The chain couples TRBV7-2 to TRBJ1-1; D is perhaps TRBD1 (5 bases). Looked up from germline, CDR1 is SGHTA and CDR2 is FQGNSA. The CDR3 contains 15 residues. V was pared by 1 base and J by 1 base, with 10 bases between. Written as DNA, the CDR3 is TGTGCCAGCAGCTTAGGGCCGAGGGGGAACACTGAAGCTTTCTTT. Protein sequence: CASSLGPRGNTEAFF.

At least ten counts were recorded for this clonotype. The J gene is TRBJ2-7, the V gene TRBV20-1; 7 nucleotides agree with TRBD2. Germline CDR1 is DFQATT and CDR2 is SNEGSKA (reference sequence). The CDR3 is 14 residues long. Trimming at V came to 1 base and at J to 0 bases, leaving 3 bases not matched to a gene. The DNA of the CDR3 is TGCAGTGCTAGAGTACTAGCGAGCTCCTACGAGCAGTACTTC. This sequence encodes CSARVLASSYEQYF.

Turning to this clonotype: Because the CDR3 is missing its conserved closing phenylalanine or tryptophan, this is likely a read error. This chain links TRBV2 with TRBJ2-3, with D maybe TRBD2 (5 bases). Trimming took off 4 bases at V and 3 bases at J, with 5 bases between the two ends. From germline, CDR1 is SNHLY and CDR2 FYNNEI. CDR3 length: 12 amino acids. CDR3 region: CASSVATDTQYL. CDR3 DNA sequence: TGTGCCAGCAGTGTAGCGACAGATACGCAGTATCTT.

This clonotype has only one observation. V is TRBV28 and J is TRBJ2-7, with 9 bases aligning to TRBD2. This CDR3 has 15 amino acids. The J segment lost 5 bases and the V segment lost 3 bases, leaving 8 bases of the junction unmatched. Looked up from germline, CDR1 is MDHEN and CDR2 is SYDVKM. The CDR3 bases are TGTGCCAGCAGTTTGCCTGGCGGGGGGGCGGACGAGCAGTACTTC. It yields the protein CASSLPGGGADEQYF. Filled out from reference TRBV28 and TRBJ2-7, the complete variable domain reads DVKVTQSSRYLVKRTGEKVFLECVQDMDHENMFWYRQDPGLGLRLIYFSYDVKMKEKGDIPEGYSVSREKKERFSLILESASTNQTSMYLCASSLPGGGADEQYFGPGTRLTVT.

Notes on this clonotype: No conserved phenylalanine or tryptophan is present at the end of the CDR3, so a read error is the likely explanation. The rearrangement uses TRBV15 and TRBJ2-5, with 11 bases lining up with TRBD2. CDR3 length equals 16 residues. Per germline, CDR1 LNHNV and CDR2 YYDKDF (reference sequence). J gave up 2 bases and V 6 bases, and 8 bases lay outside the gene matches. As DNA, the CDR3 is TGTGCCACCAGTAAGGTCCCTAGCGGGGGGCAAGAGACCCAGTACTCC. Protein sequence: CATSKVPSGGQETQYS.

This clonotype has a count of ten or more. The V and J genes are TRBV10-2 and TRBJ1-5; 12 bases map to TRBD1. CDR3 length: 16 residues. After removal of 0 bases from V and 9 bases from J, the junction contained 6 bases not matched to a gene. The germline V gene has CDR1 WSHSY and CDR2 SAAADI. As DNA, the CDR3 is TGCGCCAGCAGTGAGTCGATGGGACAGGGGGCGATGCCCCAGCATTTT. It translates to CASSESMGQGAMPQHF.